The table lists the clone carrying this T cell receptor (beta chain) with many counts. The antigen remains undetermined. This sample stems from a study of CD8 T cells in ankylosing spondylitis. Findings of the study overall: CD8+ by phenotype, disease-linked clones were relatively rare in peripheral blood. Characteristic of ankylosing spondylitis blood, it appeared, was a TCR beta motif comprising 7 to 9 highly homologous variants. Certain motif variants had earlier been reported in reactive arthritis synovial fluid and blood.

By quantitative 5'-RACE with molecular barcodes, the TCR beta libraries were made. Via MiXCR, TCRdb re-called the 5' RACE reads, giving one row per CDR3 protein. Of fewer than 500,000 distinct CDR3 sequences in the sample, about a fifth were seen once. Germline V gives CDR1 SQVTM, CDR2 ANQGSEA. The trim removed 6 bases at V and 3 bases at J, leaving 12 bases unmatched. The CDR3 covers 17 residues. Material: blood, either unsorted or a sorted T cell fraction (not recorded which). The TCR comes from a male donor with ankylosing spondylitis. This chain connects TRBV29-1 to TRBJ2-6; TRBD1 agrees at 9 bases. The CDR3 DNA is TGCAGCGTCGCCGGGACAGGGTTTTTCTATGGGGCCAACGTCCTGACTTTC. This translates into CSVAGTGFFYGANVLTF. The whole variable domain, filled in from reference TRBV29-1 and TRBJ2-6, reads SAVISQKPSRDICQRGTSLTIQCQVDSQVTMMFWYRQQPGQSLTLIATANQGSEATYESGFVIDKFPISRPNLTFSTLTVSNMSPEDSSIYLCSVAGTGFFYGANVLTFGAGSRLTVL.